The sequence of this T cell receptor beta chain was determined in a study of T cells in Graves' hyperthyroidism and ophthalmopathy. This clonotype turned up a few times. What it binds is unknown. Amplification targeted TCR beta CDR3 regions from RNA transcripts. TCR CDR3 regions were first amplified by RT-PCR with HTBI primers. TCRdb re-analysed the multiplex PCR reads in MiXCR, keeping a single row per CDR3 protein. The sample lists hundreds of thousands of distinct CDR3 sequences; more than 15% were seen once. Broader study findings: A 13 V-J model separated ophthalmopathy from stable hyperthyroidism. Appearing also in blood were most of the thyroid clonotypes expanded above 0.001.

The PBMCs had their origin in roughly 10 ml of fresh peripheral blood. Germline V gene sequence: CDR1 SGHTA, CDR2 FQGTGA. The J segment lost 15 bases and the V segment lost 5 bases, leaving 10 bases of the junction unmatched. The CDR3 is 13 amino acids. The clonotype originates from a woman under 30 with Graves' hyperthyroidism. Sequencing was carried out using blood. The V call is TRBV7-3, the J call TRBJ2-6; TRBD1 matches 7 bases. CDR3 in DNA: TGTGCCAGCAGCACAGGGGCGCTTATAGACCTGACTTTC. It encodes CASSTGALIDLTF.